This T cell receptor (beta chain) was sequenced in a study of spatial heterogeneity in lung cancer. Points from the study as a whole: The number of expanded tumor alpha and beta chains correlated with mutation number.

Germline values: CDR1 LGHDT, CDR2 YNNKEL (reference sequence). Trimming removed 1 base from V and 4 bases from J, with 10 bases in between. The CDR3 consists of 14 residues. TCRdb recomputed calls from the 5' RACE reads with MiXCR, one row per CDR3 protein. The sample records about 24,000 distinct CDR3 sequences, roughly 8.3% being singletons. Documented time point: sample taken at primary tumor resection. Regarding this clonotype: Its antigen is still unknown.

This chain links TRBV3-1 with TRBJ1-1, with no clear D. This receptor was identified in a male donor with early-stage non-small cell lung cancer. The sample in question was lung tumor tissue, obtained at surgery. CDR3 in DNA: TGTGCCAGCAGCCAAGTGGGTTTGGGCACTGAAGCTTTCTTT. It encodes CASSQVGLGTEAFF.